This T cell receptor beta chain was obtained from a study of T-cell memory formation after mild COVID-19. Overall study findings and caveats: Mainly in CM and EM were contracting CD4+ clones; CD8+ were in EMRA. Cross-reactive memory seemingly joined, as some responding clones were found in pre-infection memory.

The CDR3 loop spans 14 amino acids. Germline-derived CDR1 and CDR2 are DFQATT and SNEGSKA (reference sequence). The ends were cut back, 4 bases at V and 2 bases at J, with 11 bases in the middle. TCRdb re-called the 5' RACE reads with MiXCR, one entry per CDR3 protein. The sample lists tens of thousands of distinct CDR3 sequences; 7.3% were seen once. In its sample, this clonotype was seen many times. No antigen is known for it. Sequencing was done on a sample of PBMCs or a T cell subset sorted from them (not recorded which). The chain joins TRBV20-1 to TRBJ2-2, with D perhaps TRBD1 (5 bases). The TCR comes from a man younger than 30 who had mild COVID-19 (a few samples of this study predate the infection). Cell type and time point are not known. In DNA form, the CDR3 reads TGCAGTGCTAATCAAGGGGCAAACACCGGGGAGCTGTTTTTT. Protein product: CSANQGANTGELFF.